These 30 T cell receptor beta chains were sequenced from one sample in a study of T cells in Graves' hyperthyroidism and ophthalmopathy. Amplification targeted TCR beta CDR3 regions from RNA transcripts. Using the HTBI primer set, a first-round RT-PCR was run on the TCR CDR3. TCRdb reprocessed the multiplex PCR reads with MiXCR, giving one entry per CDR3 protein. The table has around 400,000 distinct CDR3 sequences, about 12% seen once. Input material: blood. The receptors stem from a woman younger than 30 with Graves' hyperthyroidism.

Ten or more counts support this clonotype. The V call is TRBV4-2, the J call TRBJ2-3, with 11 bases that match TRBD1. The CDR3 loop spans 20 amino acids. V dropped 0 bases and J dropped 2; count of bases not matched to a gene: 13. Per the germline V gene, CDR1 is LGHNA and CDR2 is YNFKEQ. CDR3 bases: TGTGCCAGCAGCCAAGATTTCCCGCCGGGACAGGGGGTCCTCACAGATACGCAGTATTTT. As protein: CASSQDFPPGQGVLTDTQYF.

This clonotype was observed many times. CDR3 sequence reads: CASMVGGLSYNEQFF. CDR3 DNA: TGTGCCAGCATGGTTGGGGGACTCTCCTACAATGAGCAGTTCTTC. This chain connects TRBV12-3 or TRBV12-4 to TRBJ2-1; TRBD2 is a possible D gene (6 bases). V lost 7 bases to trimming and J lost 0 bases, with 13 bases between them. The length of the CDR3 is 15 residues.

For this clonotype: It may be a read error: a sequence one base away is much more abundant. The V call is TRBV7-2, the J call TRBJ1-1, with TRBD1 matching over 7 bases. The length of the CDR3 is 18 residues. The V gene's germline CDR1 is SGHTA and CDR2 FQGNSA. V gave up 7 bases and J gave up 1 base; unmatched junction bases: 18. The CDR3 DNA sequence: TGTGCCAGCAACCCGACCGGAGGACAGGTGATCGGGAACACTGAAGCTTTCTTT. The encoded protein is CASNPTGGQVIGNTEAFF.

The chain carries TRBV2 and TRBJ2-5, with D hard to call. Germline V gives CDR1 SNHLY, CDR2 FYNNEI. V shed 0 bases and J shed 3 bases, with 14 bases lying between them. CDR3 length equals 16 residues. The CDR3 sequence: CASSEALKGVEETQYF. The CDR3 DNA follows: TGTGCCAGCAGTGAAGCGCTTAAGGGTGTAGAAGAGACCCAGTACTTC.

This clonotype was observed many times. The rearrangement uses TRBV6-2 or TRBV6-3 and TRBJ1-5, with D maybe TRBD1 (5 bases). This CDR3 region has 18 residues. V was shortened by 5 bases and J by 0 bases, with 20 bases between the two germline ends. Germline V gene sequence: CDR1 MNHEY, CDR2 SVGEGT. The CDR3 loop reads CASSLVPGSGISNQPQHF. The CDR3 DNA sequence: TGTGCCAGCAGTCTGGTTCCCGGTTCAGGGATTAGCAATCAGCCCCAGCATTTT.

There are many counts of this clonotype. The V and J genes are TRBV11-2 and TRBJ2-1; 7 bases agree with TRBD1. CDR1 is SGHAT, CDR2 FQNNGV, per germline. V lost 6 bases, J lost 4 bases, and 18 bases stayed unmatched. The CDR3 runs 18 residues. DNA of the CDR3: TGTGCCAGCAGTACAACCCCAGGATGGCAGGGGGTATACAATGAGCAGTTCTTC. Residues: CASSTTPGWQGVYNEQFF.

This clonotype showed up just a few times. At one of its ends the junction is not consistent with the germline gene, which may arise from a read error. V usage is TRBV9 and J usage is TRBJ1-1; 10 bases fit TRBD1. This CDR3 has 15 residues. The germline V gene encodes CDR1 SGDLS and CDR2 YYNGEE. The DNA for the CDR3 is TGTGCCAGCAGCGGTGGGGGACAGGGGAACTCTGAAGCTTTCTTT. This encodes CASSGGGQGNSEAFF.

This clonotype was seen ten or more times. The rearrangement uses TRBV6-1 and TRBJ2-5; D is perhaps TRBD1 or TRBD2 (6 bases each). V lost 6 bases to trimming and J lost 5 bases, with 16 bases between them. Germline loops: CDR1 MNHNS, CDR2 SASEGT. The CDR3 consists of 14 residues. In nucleotides, the CDR3 is TGTGCCAGCAGATTTACAGGGACTCAGGAGACCCAGTACTTC. Protein: CASRFTGTQETQYF.

At least ten counts were recorded for this clonotype. The chain uses TRBV5-6 and TRBJ2-7, with D possibly TRBD2 on 6 matching bases. CDR3 length: 14 residues. V lost 4 bases and J lost 5, with 16 bases in between. Germline CDR1 is SGHDT and CDR2 is YYEEEE. CDR3 amino acids: CASSRGTSRHEQYF. DNA for the CDR3: TGTGCCAGCAGCCGTGGTACTAGCAGGCACGAGCAGTACTTC.

This clonotype has more than one count but fewer than ten. This chain uses TRBV7-9 with TRBJ2-7; 8 nucleotides match TRBD1. The V and J ends lost 6 bases and 5 bases, in that order; junction bases with no gene match: 6. Germline V gene lookup returns CDR1 SEHNR and CDR2 FQNEAQ (reference sequence). The CDR3 covers 13 residues. Here the CDR3 reads CASRDRAEDEQYF. CDR3 nucleotides: TGTGCCAGCAGGGACAGGGCTGAGGACGAGCAGTACTTC.

This clonotype was counted ten times or more. The chain recombines TRBV12-3 or TRBV12-4 with TRBJ1-2; D may be TRBD1 (6 bases). This CDR3 is built from 14 residues. Deletions cut 7 bases from V and 5 bases from J, with 17 bases between. The CDR3 spells CASTLGGSLYGYTF. CDR3 bases: TGTGCCAGCACCTTGGGGGGCAGCCTATATGGCTACACCTTC.

This clonotype was seen at least ten times. The chain recombines TRBV9 with TRBJ2-1, with 10 bases lining up with TRBD2. This CDR3 has 15 residues. Trimming cost V 0 bases and J 9 bases; bases outside gene matches: 6. Germline loops: CDR1 SGDLS, CDR2 YYNGEE. The CDR3 sequence is CASSVVSGGAGEQFF. The CDR3 DNA is TGTGCCAGCAGCGTAGTAAGCGGGGGGGCCGGTGAGCAGTTCTTC.

At least ten counts were recorded for this clonotype. This chain links TRBV18 with TRBJ2-3; no clear D gene. Germline assignment: CDR1 KGHSH and CDR2 LQKENI. The CDR3 extends over 15 amino acids. V lost 4 bases and J 0 bases, leaving 11 bases between the germline ends. CDR3 sequence (DNA): TGTGCCAGCTCACTCCTGGCTAGTAGCACAGATACGCAGTATTTT. Encoded protein: CASSLLASSTDTQYF.

This clonotype showed up many times. This chain uses TRBV20-1 with TRBJ2-3, with D perhaps TRBD2 (6 bases). Germline V CDR1 and CDR2: DFQATT, SNEGSKA (reference sequence). The CDR3 extends over 15 amino acids. The V end lost 0 bases, the J end lost 0 bases, and 10 bases lay between the germline ends. The CDR3 spells CSARDGSKSTDTQYF. CDR3 in DNA: TGCAGTGCTAGAGACGGGAGTAAAAGCACAGATACGCAGTATTTT.

This clonotype was counted only a few times. This chain joins TRBV11-3 and TRBJ1-1, with 7 bases matching TRBD1. This CDR3 is 16 amino acids long. The germline gives CDR1 SGHNT, CDR2 YENEEA. V lost 4 bases to trimming and J lost 2 bases; unmatched junction nucleotides: 10. The CDR3 DNA reads TGTGCCAGCAGCTACTACGGGACAGCAAATAACACTGAAGCTTTCTTT. It yields the protein CASSYYGTANNTEAFF.

This clonotype was counted many times. One end of the junction does not line up with germline, which may come from a read error. V usage is TRBV7-7 and J usage is TRBJ1-4; 9 bases fit TRBD1. Germline lookup yields CDR1 SSHAT and CDR2 FNYEAQ (reference sequence). The length of the CDR3 is 16 residues. The CDR3 nucleotides are TGTGCTAGCAGCCCATCCGGGACAGGGCTGGGCGAAAAACTGTTTTTT. Amino acid sequence: CASSPSGTGLGEKLFF.

The sample holds many counts of this clonotype. The genes are TRBV28 and TRBJ2-7, with 10 bases fitting TRBD1. The germline V gene has CDR1 MDHEN and CDR2 SYDVKM. The ends lost 6 bases at V and 2 bases at J; junction bases unmatched: 7. CDR3 length: 15 amino acids. The CDR3 DNA reads TGTGCCAGCAGATTGGGAGGACAGGGGGCCTACGAGCAGTACTTC. Amino acids: CASRLGGQGAYEQYF.

The chain carries TRBV19 and TRBJ2-5; 10 nucleotides match TRBD2. Per germline, CDR1 LNHDA and CDR2 SQIVND (reference sequence). The CDR3 spans 17 residues. V was pared by 4 bases and J by 0 bases, with 8 bases of the junction left unmatched. The CDR3 spells CASSTTSGATYQETQYF. CDR3 bases: TGTGCCAGTAGTACTACTAGCGGGGCTACGTACCAAGAGACCCAGTACTTC.

J is TRBJ2-3 and V is TRBV7-2; 7 bases align to TRBD2. V gave up 3 bases and J gave up 5 bases; unmatched junction bases: 8. The V gene's germline CDR1 is SGHTA and CDR2 FQGNSA. This CDR3 comprises 15 residues. The CDR3 loop reads CASSFREAAGDTQYF. The CDR3 DNA sequence: TGTGCCAGCAGCTTCCGGGAGGCTGCCGGAGATACGCAGTATTTT.

This clonotype was counted many times. This chain connects TRBV28 to TRBJ1-4; TRBD1 agrees at 7 bases. CDR1 is MDHEN and CDR2 is SYDVKM in the germline V gene. The CDR3 totals 13 residues. J was trimmed by 3 bases and V by 8 bases; bases with no gene match: 3. The CDR3: CASRDRPNEKLFF. Here the CDR3 DNA reads TGTGCCAGCCGGGACAGACCTAATGAAAAACTGTTTTTT.

This clonotype was observed at least ten times. This chain connects TRBV7-2 to TRBJ2-7; D gene ambiguous. Germline V gene sequence: CDR1 SGHTA, CDR2 FQGNSA. The V end was cut by 4 bases, the J end by 7 bases, with 14 bases between. CDR3 length: 13 residues. CDR3 nucleotide sequence: TGTGCCAGCAGCTCGCATGCTTTCGGGGAGCAGTACTTC. Translation: CASSSHAFGEQYF.

The J gene is TRBJ2-3, the V gene TRBV9, with D perhaps being TRBD1 or TRBD2 (6 bases each). The germline V gene encodes CDR1 SGDLS and CDR2 YYNGEE. Trimming removed 2 bases at V and 2 bases at J, with 12 bases between. This CDR3 comprises 15 residues. The CDR3: CASSVEGVHTDTQYF. CDR3 bases: TGTGCCAGCAGCGTGGAGGGGGTGCACACAGATACGCAGTATTTT.

This clonotype was counted only a few times. The chain couples TRBV25-1 to TRBJ2-7; TRBD2 might be the D (7 bases). The CDR3 runs to 14 residues. V was trimmed by 5 bases and J by 6 bases, leaving 17 bases between them. Germline CDR1 reads MGHDK; CDR2 reads SYGVNS. The CDR3 reads CASSKGGRRSEQYF. In nucleotides, the CDR3 is TGTGCCAGCAGTAAGGGGGGGCGAAGGTCCGAGCAGTACTTC.

The chain recombines TRBV30 with TRBJ1-1; unclear D gene. The CDR3 is 10 residues long. V gave up 5 bases and J gave up 7 bases, with 8 bases separating them. Germline V gene lookup returns CDR1 GTSNPN and CDR2 SVGIG (reference sequence). Here the CDR3 reads CAWVEVEAFF. DNA of the CDR3: TGTGCCTGGGTAGAGGTTGAAGCTTTCTTT.

This clonotype was counted a few times. J is TRBJ2-4 and V is TRBV6-1; D gene unclear. From germline, CDR1 is MNHNS and CDR2 SASEGT. V was pared by 6 bases and J by 4 bases, with 13 bases between. This CDR3 is built from 14 residues. CDR3 in DNA: TGTGCCAGCAGCTCTGGGGAAGGGAAAAACATTCAGTACTTC. Translated, it gives CASSSGEGKNIQYF.

As for this clonotype: This sequence may be a read error, since a much larger clone differs from it by one base. The chain couples TRBV20-1 to TRBJ2-1, with 8 bases lining up with TRBD1. The CDR3 is 11 amino acids. After removal of 6 bases from V and 9 bases from J, the junction contained 4 bases not matched to a gene. CDR1 and CDR2 (germline): DFQATT, SNEGSKA (reference sequence). The CDR3 loop reads CSARTGSEQFF. The DNA for the CDR3 is TGCAGTGCGAGGACAGGGAGTGAGCAGTTCTTC.

This clonotype has ten or more counts. V is TRBV2 and J is TRBJ2-5; 8 bases align to TRBD1. CDR3 size: 14 residues. CDR1 SNHLY and CDR2 FYNNEI come from the germline V gene. After removal of 2 bases from V and 5 bases from J, the junction contained 4 bases not matched to a gene. The CDR3 DNA reads as TGTGCCAGCAGTGAATCGACAGGGGAGGAGACCCAGTACTTC. Its translation: CASSESTGEETQYF.

The chain links TRBV14 to TRBJ2-4, with 10 bases fitting TRBD1. V was clipped by 4 bases and J by 2 bases; unmatched bases: 8. The CDR3 contains 17 residues. The germline V gene has CDR1 SGHDN and CDR2 FVKESK. The CDR3 here is CASSPLGQGVSKNIQYF. CDR3 in DNA: TGTGCCAGCAGCCCCCTCGGACAGGGGGTATCCAAAAACATTCAGTACTTC. Variable domain in full (rest from reference TRBV14 and TRBJ2-4): EAGVTQFPSHSVIEKGQTVTLRCDPISGHDNLYWYRRVMGKEIKFLLHFVKESKQDESGMPNNRFLAERTGGTYSTLKVQPAELEDSGVYFCASSPLGQGVSKNIQYFGAGTRLSVL.

This clonotype was found a few times. The CDR3 protein is CASSVQGATTDTQYF. The CDR3 region has the DNA TGTGCCAGCAGCGTACAGGGGGCTACGACAGATACGCAGTATTTT. This chain uses TRBV9 with TRBJ2-3; 8 nucleotides match TRBD1. The V segment lost 1 base and the J segment 3 bases; nucleotides outside the gene matches: 4. Germline V lookup: CDR1 SGDLS, CDR2 YYNGEE. The CDR3 length is 15 residues.

This clonotype was counted at least ten times. This chain joins TRBV28 and TRBJ2-3, with TRBD2 matching 9 bases. Trimming took 4 bases from V and 2 from J; bases not matched to a gene: 7. This CDR3 has 16 residues. Germline V CDR1 and CDR2: MDHEN, SYDVKM. The CDR3 DNA reads as TGTGCCAGCAGTTGGTTTGGCGGGGGGGCCACAGATACGCAGTATTTT. Protein: CASSWFGGGATDTQYF.